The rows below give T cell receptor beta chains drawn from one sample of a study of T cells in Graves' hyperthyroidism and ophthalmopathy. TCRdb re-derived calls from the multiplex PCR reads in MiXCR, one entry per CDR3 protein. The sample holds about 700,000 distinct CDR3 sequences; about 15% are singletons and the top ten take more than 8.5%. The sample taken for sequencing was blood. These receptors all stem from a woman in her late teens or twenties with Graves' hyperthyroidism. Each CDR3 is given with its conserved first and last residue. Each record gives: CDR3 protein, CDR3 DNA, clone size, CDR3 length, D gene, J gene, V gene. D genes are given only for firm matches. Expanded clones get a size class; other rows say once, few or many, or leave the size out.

CASSEGERHGYTF | TGTGCCAGCAGTGAGGGGGAGCGGCATGGCTACACCTTC | many | 13 | . | TRBJ1-2 | TRBV2
CASSPERGHSYNEQFF | TGTGCCAGCAGTCCTGAGCGGGGGCACTCCTACAATGAGCAGTTCTTC | few | 16 | TRBD2 | TRBJ2-1 | TRBV6-1
CASSLAGSEFF | TGTGCCAGCAGCTTGGCGGGATCCGAGTTCTTC | many | 11 | . | TRBJ2-1 | TRBV11-2
CASSLGLTVDNEQFF | TGTGCCAGCAGCTTAGGATTGACCGTAGACAATGAGCAGTTCTTC | many | 15 | . | TRBJ2-1 | TRBV11-2
CATSDSHYGVRGIGSYNEQFF | TGTGCCACCAGTGATTCTCACTATGGCGTAAGGGGGATCGGCTCCTACAATGAGCAGTTCTTC | . | 21 | . | TRBJ2-1 | TRBV24-1
CASSPGDGGAQETQYF | TGCGCCAGCAGCCCTGGGGACGGTGGGGCACAAGAGACCCAGTACTTC | . | 16 | . | TRBJ2-5 | TRBV4-1
CASNDAYEQYF | TGTGCCAGCAACGACGCCTACGAGCAGTACTTC | . | 11 | . | TRBJ2-7 | TRBV2
CASSQEVGSKNIQYF | TGCGCCAGCAGCCAAGAGGTTGGCTCCAAAAACATTCAGTACTTC | . | 15 | . | TRBJ2-4 | TRBV4-1
CASSERGGAAQPQHF | TGTGCCAGTAGCGAACGAGGGGGCGCGGCCCAGCCCCAGCATTTT | . | 15 | TRBD1 | TRBJ1-5 | TRBV19
CSASGGRHNEQFF | TGCAGTGCTAGCGGGGGGCGCCACAATGAGCAGTTCTTC | . | 13 | . | TRBJ2-1 | TRBV20-1
CASSSRRTSGRMDTQYF | TGCGCCAGCAGCTCACGGAGGACTAGCGGGAGAATGGATACGCAGTATTTT | . | 17 | TRBD2 | TRBJ2-3 | TRBV5-1
CASSVQGGTDTQYF | TGTGCCAGCAGTGTACAGGGGGGCACAGATACGCAGTATTTT | many | 14 | TRBD1 | TRBJ2-3 | TRBV2
CASSLSSLAGSSYNEQFF | TGTGCCAGCAGTTTATCCTCACTAGCGGGGAGCTCCTACAATGAGCAGTTCTTC | few | 18 | TRBD2 | TRBJ2-1 | TRBV27
CASSPGTSGSWAETQYF | TGTGCCAGCAGCCCCGGGACTAGCGGGAGCTGGGCGGAGACCCAGTACTTC | few | 17 | TRBD2 | TRBJ2-5 | TRBV3-1
CAWSGGSGSGDEQFF | TGTGCCTGGAGTGGCGGTAGCGGGAGTGGAGATGAGCAGTTCTTC | many | 15 | TRBD2 | TRBJ2-1 | TRBV30
CASSKTINSNQPQHF | TGTGCCAGCTCGAAGACAATTAATAGCAATCAGCCCCAGCATTTT | many | 15 | . | TRBJ1-5 | TRBV18
CASSFDREDEKLFF | TGTGCCAGCAGTTTTGATAGGGAAGACGAAAAACTGTTTTTT | many | 14 | . | TRBJ1-4 | TRBV27
CASSYLSSPIHEQFF | TGTGCCAGCAGTTACTTGTCTAGCCCGATCCATGAGCAGTTCTTC | few | 15 | . | TRBJ2-1 | TRBV6-2/TRBV6-3
CASSTGLAGDTDTQYF | TGCGCCAGCAGCACGGGACTAGCGGGAGATACAGATACGCAGTATTTT | . | 16 | TRBD2 | TRBJ2-3 | TRBV5-1
CASSLEGFRAYEQYF | TGTGCCAGCAGCTTAGAAGGGTTTAGGGCCTACGAGCAGTACTTC | many | 15 | . | TRBJ2-7 | TRBV7-2
CASSWNRVNNEQFF | TGTGCCAGCAGCTGGAACAGGGTCAACAATGAGCAGTTCTTC | many | 14 | . | TRBJ2-1 | TRBV11-3
CASSLTVEAFF | TGTGCCAGCAGCTTGACTGTTGAAGCTTTCTTT | . | 11 | . | TRBJ1-1 | TRBV11-2
CAWGTTSRADTQYF | TGTGCCTGGGGCACGACTAGCAGGGCAGATACGCAGTATTTT | many | 14 | TRBD2 | TRBJ2-3 | TRBV30
CSANRASGAQQFF | TGCAGTGCTAATAGGGCTAGCGGAGCCCAGCAGTTCTTC | few | 13 | TRBD2 | TRBJ2-1 | TRBV20-1
CATSPLGQGSYGYTF | TGTGCCACCAGCCCCCTGGGACAGGGATCCTATGGCTACACCTTC | many | 15 | TRBD1 | TRBJ1-2 | TRBV15
CASELVANYGYTF | TGTGCCAGCGAACTAGTAGCTAACTATGGCTACACCTTC | many | 13 | . | TRBJ1-2 | TRBV5-5
CASSWTDNEQFF | TGTGCCAGCAGCTGGACAGACAATGAGCAGTTCTTC | few | 12 | . | TRBJ2-1 | TRBV7-2
CASSRRQGLTQYF | TGTGCCAGCAGTCGTCGACAGGGCCTTACGCAGTATTTT | . | 13 | TRBD1 | TRBJ2-3 | TRBV28
CASSYWGGENIQYF | TGTGCCAGCAGTTATTGGGGGGGTGAGAACATTCAGTACTTC | many | 14 | TRBD2 | TRBJ2-4 | TRBV6-1
CASSIKGGQPQHF | TGTGCCAGTAGTATCAAGGGTGGTCAGCCCCAGCATTTT | few | 13 | . | TRBJ1-5 | TRBV19
CASSYPLGKIGTGELFF | TGTGCCAGCAGTTATCCCCTTGGCAAAATAGGCACCGGGGAGCTGTTTTTT | many | 17 | . | TRBJ2-2 | TRBV6-2/TRBV6-3
CSAGSAAAYEQYF | TGCAGTGCTGGCTCAGCGGCAGCCTACGAGCAGTACTTC | many | 13 | . | TRBJ2-7 | TRBV20-1
CASSVWRLAGGSARYNEQFF | TGTGCCAGCAGTGTTTGGAGACTAGCGGGAGGGTCCGCAAGATACAATGAGCAGTTCTTC | many | 20 | TRBD2 | TRBJ2-1 | TRBV12-3/TRBV12-4
CASSRPTRAPGPRGNEQFF | TGTGCCAGCTCACGGCCAACACGGGCGCCCGGTCCGAGAGGCAATGAGCAGTTCTTC | few | 19 | . | TRBJ2-1 | TRBV18
CASSPDSRTYGYTF | TGTGCCAGTAGTCCGGACAGCCGGACCTATGGCTACACCTTC | few | 14 | . | TRBJ1-2 | TRBV19
CASSYGTGRDTQYF | TGTGCCAGCAGCTATGGGACAGGGCGGGATACGCAGTATTTT | many | 14 | TRBD1 | TRBJ2-3 | TRBV7-9
CSARDPGGQHEKLFF | TGCAGTGCTAGAGATCCGGGCGGACAGCATGAAAAACTGTTTTTT | many | 15 | . | TRBJ1-4 | TRBV20-1
CASRPFGTGAFF | TGTGCCAGCAGGCCCTTCGGCACGGGAGCTTTCTTT | few | 12 | . | TRBJ1-1 | TRBV7-9
CASSLATGTKNIQYF | TGTGCCAGCAGCTTAGCCACAGGGACCAAAAACATTCAGTACTTC | . | 15 | . | TRBJ2-4 | TRBV7-9
CASSSSGVLDEQYF | TGTGCCAGCAGCTCTAGCGGGGTCCTAGACGAGCAGTACTTC | few | 14 | TRBD2 | TRBJ2-7 | TRBV28
CAGSRMGGPNEQFF | TGTGCCGGCAGCCGAATGGGAGGGCCTAATGAGCAGTTCTTC | . | 14 | TRBD2 | TRBJ2-1 | TRBV7-9
CASSPRNAGTATYEQYF | TGTGCCAGCTCACCCAGAAATGCCGGGACAGCGACCTACGAGCAGTACTTC | . | 17 | TRBD1 | TRBJ2-7 | TRBV18
CASSRTGGEEQFF | TGTGCCAGTAGTAGAACAGGGGGAGAGGAGCAGTTCTTC | . | 13 | TRBD1 | TRBJ2-1 | TRBV19
CATSDLGGRYNEQFF | TGTGCCACCAGTGATTTAGGCGGAAGGTACAATGAGCAGTTCTTC | . | 15 | . | TRBJ2-1 | TRBV24-1
CSGWDSPGGYNEQFF | TGCAGCGGTTGGGACTCCCCAGGTGGTTACAATGAGCAGTTCTTC | . | 15 | . | TRBJ2-1 | TRBV29-1
CASSQDRWQGGEQFF | TGTGCCAGCAGCCAAGATCGGTGGCAGGGGGGTGAGCAGTTCTTC | few | 15 | . | TRBJ2-1 | TRBV14
CASSGGTPFWGTDTQYF | TGTGCCAGTAGTGGGGGGACGCCTTTTTGGGGCACAGATACGCAGTATTTT | few | 17 | . | TRBJ2-3 | TRBV19
CASSPRTTPGDEQFF | TGTGCCAGCAGCCCCCGGACTACTCCCGGAGATGAGCAGTTCTTC | many | 15 | . | TRBJ2-1 | TRBV13
CASSSRGLAGVDAGELFF | TGTGCCAGTAGTAGCAGGGGACTAGCGGGAGTTGACGCCGGGGAGCTGTTTTTT | . | 18 | TRBD2 | TRBJ2-2 | TRBV19
CASSQPHGTEAFF | TGCGCCAGCAGCCAACCACATGGGACTGAAGCTTTCTTT | many | 13 | . | TRBJ1-1 | TRBV5-1
CASSRASGISYNEQFF | TGTGCCAGTAGTAGGGCTAGCGGGATTTCCTACAATGAGCAGTTCTTC | . | 16 | TRBD2 | TRBJ2-1 | TRBV19
CASSSLGRFYEQYF | TGTGCCAGCAGCTCATTAGGACGGTTCTACGAGCAGTACTTC | many | 14 | . | TRBJ2-7 | TRBV5-5
CASSPGRLNTEAFF | TGTGCCAGCAGTCCGGGACGGTTGAACACTGAAGCTTTCTTT | many | 14 | . | TRBJ1-1 | TRBV27
CASSPRDYRTGELFF | TGTGCCAGCAGCCCGAGGGACTATCGCACCGGGGAGCTGTTTTTT | . | 15 | TRBD2 | TRBJ2-2 | TRBV9
CASSSLSDGQAGELFF | TGTGCCAGCAGCTCACTCAGCGACGGACAGGCCGGGGAGCTGTTTTTT | few | 16 | TRBD1 | TRBJ2-2 | TRBV7-2
CASSGSGQGVFRTEAFF | TGTGCCAGCAGCGGCTCGGGACAGGGGGTTTTTAGAACTGAAGCTTTCTTT | many | 17 | TRBD1 | TRBJ1-1 | TRBV5-6
CASRPSARGGYTF | TGTGCCAGCAGACCCTCAGCACGGGGTGGCTACACCTTC | many | 13 | . | TRBJ1-2 | TRBV6-1
CAWREKGPRPQFF | TGTGCCTGGAGGGAAAAGGGGCCGCGACCACAGTTCTTC | many | 13 | . | TRBJ2-1 | TRBV30
CASSSRDRAPGELFF | TGTGCCAGCAGCTCACGGGACAGGGCCCCCGGGGAGCTGTTTTTT | . | 15 | TRBD1 | TRBJ2-2 | TRBV9